The rows below give T cell receptor beta chains drawn from one sample of a study of vaccination and CD4 T cells after COVID-19. The antigens for these receptors are not known. From the PCR reads, TCRdb called clonotypes with MiXCR, one entry per CDR3 protein. The sample contains nearly 20,000 distinct CDR3 sequences, 46% of which appear only once. Sequences were derived from CD4+ T cells from blood, cultured in vitro, sampled after SARS-CoV-2 vaccination. The receptors were sampled from a human donor who had recovered from COVID-19. Both conserved end residues are trimmed from each CDR3. Not every row has a clone size; where given, it reads once, few, many or a size class.

13 | few | TRBV6-5 | ASSYSAGEGYGYT
11 | - | TRBV4-2 | ASSHNVQAEAF
12 | - | TRBV25-1 | ASSLGGSNYGYT
13 | - | TRBV29-1 | SVEGGGPGTDTQY
14 | - | TRBV27 | ASKGGRPDEQETQY
13 | - | TRBV7-2 | ASSSRDTYQETQY
12 | few | TRBV7-2 | ASSFEGPFQPQH
13 | few | TRBV24-1 | ATSDSGDGTDTQY
14 | few | TRBV7-9 | ASRSGQGARGTEAF
11 | - | TRBV19 | ASSIGVPDTQY
12 | - | TRBV19 | ASSALIRAGGYT
14 | few | TRBV11-2 | ASSDPGSLGNTEAF
13 | few | TRBV27 | ASSSAGPRYSPLH
13 | - | TRBV28 | ASSPQGGLLETQY
11 | - | TRBV19 | ASSYGRNTEAF
12 | - | TRBV11-3 | ASGLSAANYGYT
14 | - | TRBV19 | ASSITRSGQGQPQH
14 | - | TRBV6-5 | ASSYSISGRSYGYT
11 | few | TRBV24-1 | ATSEGGIETQY
16 | few | TRBV11-3 | ASSPGTSGGFSYNEQF
12 | - | TRBV6-2/TRBV6-3 | ASKSPRTQETQY
11 | - | TRBV28 | ASRRQGDTEAF
11 | - | TRBV7-2 | ASSPGGGWTQY
13 | - | TRBV6-1 | ASRRRARTEDTQY
13 | - | TRBV9 | ASSVDQGTNYGYT
13 | few | TRBV20-1 | SARRPGLRTDTQY
12 | - | TRBV6-1 | ASGSLAGDNEQF
11 | - | TRBV20-1 | SAGGTAGNTIY
14 | once | TRBV20-1 | SARPGTSVLSYEQY
13 | - | TRBV7-2 | ASSLSPLENYGYT
13 | - | TRBV20-1 | SARDPRQGARGYT
13 | - | TRBV2 | ASSPGQGYNQPQH
14 | once | TRBV7-6 | ASSLGRLAGADEQF
12 | - | TRBV7-2 | ASSLGPTNYGYT
12 | - | TRBV6-1 | ASSESGRADTQY
16 | - | TRBV10-3 | ATGQGRHQGTSTDTQY
11 | - | TRBV29-1 | SATSGRQETQY
10 | - | TRBV2 | AGGSYNYGYT
14 | once | TRBV11-3 | ASSSRLGGLSYEQY
11 | - | TRBV29-1 | SVKDSGNSPLH
12 | few | TRBV6-2/TRBV6-3 | ASSYRRTNTEAF
12 | - | TRBV5-4 | VSKPGRTNYGYT
14 | - | TRBV7-6 | ASSLGGTGVTDTQY
14 | - | TRBV7-9 | ASSLGSGGIVQPQH
17 | - | TRBV19 | ASSTGRAETGIFQETQY
12 | - | TRBV24-1 | ATSDDLGGYEQY
13 | once | TRBV19 | ASSSTSGNTDTQY